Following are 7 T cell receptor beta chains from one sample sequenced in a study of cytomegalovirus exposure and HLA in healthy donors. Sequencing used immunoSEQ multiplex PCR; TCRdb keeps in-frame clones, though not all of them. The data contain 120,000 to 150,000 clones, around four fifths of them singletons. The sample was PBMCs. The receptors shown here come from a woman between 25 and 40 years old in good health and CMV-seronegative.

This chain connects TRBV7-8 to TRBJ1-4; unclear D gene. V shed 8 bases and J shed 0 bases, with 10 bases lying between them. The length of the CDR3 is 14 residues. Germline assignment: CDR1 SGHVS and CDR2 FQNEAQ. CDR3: CASLKTPTNEKLFF. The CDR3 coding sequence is TGTGCCAGCCTTAAGACACCAACTAATGAAAAACTGTTTTTT. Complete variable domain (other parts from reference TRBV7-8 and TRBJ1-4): GAGVSQSPRYKVAKRGQDVALRCDPISGHVSLFWYQQALGQGPEFLTYFQNEAQLDKSGLPSDRFFAERPEGSVSTLKIQRTQQEDSAVYLCASLKTPTNEKLFFGSGTQLSVL.

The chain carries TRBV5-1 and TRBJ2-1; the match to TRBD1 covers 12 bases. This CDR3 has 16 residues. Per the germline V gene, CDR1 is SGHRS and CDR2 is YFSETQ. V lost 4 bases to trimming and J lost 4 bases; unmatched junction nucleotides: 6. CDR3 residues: CASSRGDRGRYNEQFF. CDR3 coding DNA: TGCGCCAGCAGCAGGGGGGACAGGGGGCGTTACAATGAGCAGTTCTTC.

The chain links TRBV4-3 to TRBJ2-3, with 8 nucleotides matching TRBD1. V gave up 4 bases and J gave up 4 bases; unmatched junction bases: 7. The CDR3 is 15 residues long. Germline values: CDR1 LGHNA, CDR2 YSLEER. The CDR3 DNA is TGCGCCAGCAGCCTAGCCCAGGGGGCTTCAGATACGCAGTATTTT. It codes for CASSLAQGASDTQYF.

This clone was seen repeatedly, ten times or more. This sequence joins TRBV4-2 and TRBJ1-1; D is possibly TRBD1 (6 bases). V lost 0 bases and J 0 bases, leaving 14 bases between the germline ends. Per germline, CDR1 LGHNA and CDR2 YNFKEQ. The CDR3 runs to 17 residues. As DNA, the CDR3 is TGTGCCAGCAGCCAAGATTATCCAGGGGAGTTGAACACTGAAGCTTTCTTT. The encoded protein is CASSQDYPGELNTEAFF.

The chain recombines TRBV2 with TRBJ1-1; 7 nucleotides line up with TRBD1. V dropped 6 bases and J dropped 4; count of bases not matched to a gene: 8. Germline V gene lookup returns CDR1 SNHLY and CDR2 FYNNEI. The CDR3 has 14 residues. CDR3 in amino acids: CASRLETGLTEAFF. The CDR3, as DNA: TGTGCCAGCAGGCTCGAGACAGGGCTCACTGAAGCTTTCTTT.

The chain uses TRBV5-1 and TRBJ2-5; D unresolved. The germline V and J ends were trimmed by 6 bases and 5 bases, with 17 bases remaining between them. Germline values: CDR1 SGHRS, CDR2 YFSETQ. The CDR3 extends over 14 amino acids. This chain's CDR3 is CASTTRLPSETQYF. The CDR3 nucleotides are TGCGCCAGCACTACCCGTCTCCCGTCGGAGACCCAGTACTTC.

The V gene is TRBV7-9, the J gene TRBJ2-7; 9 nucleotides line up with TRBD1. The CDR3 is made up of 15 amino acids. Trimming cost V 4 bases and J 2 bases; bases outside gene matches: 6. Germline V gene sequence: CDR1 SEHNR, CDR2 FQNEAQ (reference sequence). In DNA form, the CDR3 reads TGTGCCAGCAGCTCAGCCGGGACAGGGACCTACGAGCAGTACTTC. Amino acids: CASSSAGTGTYEQYF.